This entry lists 4 T cell receptor beta chains sequenced from one sample in a study of memory CD4+ T cells and cytomegalovirus serostatus. Single viable CD3+CD4+CD8-CD45RO+ cells were sorted as the memory CD4+ T cells. Assay used: immunoSEQ multiplex PCR; TCRdb lists only in-frame clones, some missing. The sample records about 56,000 clones, roughly 82% being singletons. Sequencing was carried out using memory CD4+ T cells from blood. The receptors originated from an adult in good health and CMV-seronegative.

The J gene is TRBJ1-6, the V gene TRBV28; a possible D gene is TRBD1 (5 bases). Germline V gene data show CDR1 as MDHEN and CDR2 as SYDVKM. CDR3 length: 13 residues. The V gene lost 9 bases and the J gene lost 6 bases, with 12 bases spanning the gap. The CDR3 nucleotides are TGTGCCAGTACCAGGGTGTCTAATTCACCCCTCCACTTT. It translates to CASTRVSNSPLHF.

The DNA for the CDR3 is TGTGCCAGCACCCGACAGGGGGAATACGAGCAGTACTTC. Translated, it gives CASTRQGEYEQYF. This chain uses TRBV6-1 with TRBJ2-7; 9 bases map to TRBD1. Germline V gives CDR1 MNHNS, CDR2 SASEGT. Losses at the gene ends were 7 bases for V and 4 bases for J; bases not matched to a gene: 5. CDR3 length: 13 amino acids.

The CDR3 spells CASSPGGGGTEAFF. The CDR3 nucleotides read TGTGCCAGCTCACCAGGGGGCGGTGGCACTGAAGCTTTCTTT. This sequence joins TRBV18 and TRBJ1-1; a weak D match, TRBD1 (6 bases). Germline CDR1 and CDR2: KGHSH and LQKENI. This CDR3 region has 14 residues. Between the trimmed V and J ends, which lost 2 bases and 4 bases, there was a span of 11 bases. The full variable domain, its missing parts supplied by reference TRBV18 and TRBJ1-1, is NAGVMQNPRHLVRRRGQEARLRCSPMKGHSHVYWYRQLPEEGLKFMVYLQKENIIDESGMPKERFSAEFPKEGPSILRIQQVVRGDSAAYFCASSPGGGGTEAFFGQGTRLTVV.

This clone was observed a single time. This chain connects TRBV7-3 to TRBJ2-5; D remains unclear. The ends were cut back, 3 bases at V and 4 bases at J, with 9 bases in the middle. This CDR3 has 13 residues. The V gene's germline CDR1 is SGHTA and CDR2 FQGTGA. CDR3 amino acids: CASSFSVGETQYF. As DNA, the CDR3 is TGTGCCAGCAGCTTTTCTGTCGGAGAGACCCAGTACTTC.